Listed here are 28 T cell receptor beta chains from one sample, sequenced in a study of blood T cell repertoires in COVID-19. Sequenced by immunoSEQ multiplex PCR; TCRdb stores in-frame clones only, minus some. The repertoire holds 310,000 or so clones, with around 89% as singletons. Sequencing was done on a sample of PBMCs or T cells enriched from blood (not recorded which). These receptors all come from a middle-aged woman who had recovered from COVID-19.

The J gene is TRBJ2-7, the V gene TRBV7-3; TRBD1 matches 7 bases. Trimming at V came to 8 bases and at J to 4 bases, leaving 8 bases not matched to a gene. Germline-derived CDR1 and CDR2 are SGHTA and FQGTGA. The CDR3 runs 13 residues. The CDR3 here is CASSRDRSYEQYF. The CDR3 nucleotides are TGTGCCAGCTCCCGGGACAGATCGTACGAGCAGTACTTC.

The chain joins TRBV3-1 (or the pseudogene TRBV3-2) to TRBJ2-7; D is uncertain. Trimming cost V 2 bases and J 4 bases, with 15 bases left between them. Germline CDR1 and CDR2: LGHDT and YNNKEL (reference sequence). This CDR3 has 15 residues. Written as DNA, the CDR3 is TGTGCCAGCAGCCAATATGCGAACGGGTTTTACGAGCAGTACTTC. It translates to CASSQYANGFYEQYF.

This chain uses TRBV3-1 (or the pseudogene TRBV3-2) with TRBJ2-1; perhaps TRBD2 as D (5 bases). From germline, CDR1 is LGHDT and CDR2 YNNKEL (reference sequence). CDR3 length: 15 amino acids. V dropped 1 base and J dropped 11 bases, with 18 bases sitting between them. For the CDR3, the DNA is TGTGCCAGCAGCCAAGGGACTCCGGCCAATACTCAGCAGTTCTTC. Translation: CASSQGTPANTQQFF.

This sequence joins TRBV29-1 and TRBJ1-1; D perhaps matches TRBD1 (6 bases). The V gene lost 8 bases and the J gene lost 6 bases, with 22 bases spanning the gap. This CDR3 region has 14 residues. Germline loops: CDR1 SQVTM, CDR2 ANQGSEA. CDR3 sequence (DNA): TGCAGCCCAAGTCGGGACATCTCTGCATCTGAAGCTTTCTTT. Residues: CSPSRDISASEAFF.

This clone was observed a few times. The chain has TRBV4-1 and TRBJ1-6; weak D call: TRBD1 (5 bases). Germline CDR1 MGHRA, CDR2 YSYEKL. The CDR3 is 15 residues long. With 4 bases removed from V and 6 bases from J, the gap between germline ends came to 13 bases. CDR3 coding DNA: TGCGCCAGCAGCCTGGTCGGCCAGGGTAATTCACCCCTCCACTTT. It yields the protein CASSLVGQGNSPLHF.

The chain is built from TRBV7-9 and TRBJ2-7; D perhaps matches TRBD2 (5 bases). Per the germline V gene, CDR1 is SEHNR and CDR2 is FQNEAQ (reference sequence). V lost 2 bases and J lost 6, with 11 bases in between. This CDR3 is built from 13 residues. The DNA of the CDR3 is TGTGCCAGCAGCTTACTATCTGGAGGCGAGCAGTACTTC. Its protein product is CASSLLSGGEQYF.

This chain uses TRBV4-1 with TRBJ2-5; 11 nucleotides align to TRBD2. This CDR3 comprises 16 residues. The junction had 5 bases not matched to a gene; V was cut back by 0 bases and J by 5 bases. The V gene's germline CDR1 is MGHRA and CDR2 YSYEKL. In DNA form, the CDR3 reads TGCGCCAGCAGCCAAGAGGTAGCGGGAGGGTGGGAGACCCAGTACTTC. Amino acid sequence: CASSQEVAGGWETQYF.

J is TRBJ2-2 and V is TRBV7-6; D is perhaps TRBD2 (5 bases). V was cut by 1 base and J by 0 bases, with 12 bases left in between. Germline V gene lookup returns CDR1 SGHVS and CDR2 FNYEAQ. This CDR3 contains 17 residues. The chain's CDR3 is CASSLVGGFANTGELFF. The CDR3 DNA reads TGTGCCAGCAGCTTAGTTGGCGGGTTCGCGAACACCGGGGAGCTGTTTTTT. Variable domain in full (rest from reference TRBV7-6 and TRBJ2-2): GAGVSQSPRYKVTKRGQDVALRCDPISGHVSLYWYRQALGQGPEFLTYFNYEAQQDKSGLPNDRFSAERPEGSISTLTIQRTEQRDSAMYRCASSLVGGFANTGELFFGEGSRLTVL.

Of note for this clone: The same CDR3 can be traced to other DNA sequences in this sample. The rearrangement uses TRBV9 and TRBJ2-3, with 10 nucleotides matching TRBD1. Looked up from germline, CDR1 is SGDLS and CDR2 is YYNGEE. V was clipped by 2 bases and J by 2 bases; unmatched bases: 8. CDR3 size: 17 residues. The DNA for the CDR3 is TGTGCCAGCAGCGTTGGTGGTGGGACAGGGGTCACAGATACGCAGTATTTT. It specifies CASSVGGGTGVTDTQYF. The variable domain in full, with the rest retrieved from reference TRBV9 and TRBJ2-3, is DSGVTQTPKHLITATGQRVTLRCSPRSGDLSVYWYQQSLDQGLQFLIQYYNGEERAKGNILERFSAQQFPDLHSELNLSSLELGDSALYFCASSVGGGTGVTDTQYFGPGTRLTVL.

The chain employs TRBV5-1 and TRBJ1-2; 10 bases agree with TRBD1. The V segment lost 4 bases and the J segment 4 bases; nucleotides outside the gene matches: 7. From germline, CDR1 is SGHRS and CDR2 YFSETQ. The CDR3 has 15 residues. For the CDR3, the DNA is TGCGCCAGCAGCCTGACAGGGGGCGAAGTCTATGGCTACACCTTC. This sequence encodes CASSLTGGEVYGYTF.

This chain connects TRBV6-5 to TRBJ1-2; 8 bases map to TRBD1. In germline, CDR1 is MNHEY, CDR2 SVGAGI. V was clipped by 7 bases and J by 2 bases; unmatched bases: 3. This CDR3 comprises 13 residues. The CDR3 loop is CASTRTGNYGYTF. CDR3 DNA sequence: TGTGCCAGCACCCGGACAGGGAACTATGGCTACACCTTC.

The chain couples TRBV19 to TRBJ1-5; tentatively, D is TRBD1 (6 bases). CDR1 is LNHDA, CDR2 SQIVND, per germline (reference sequence). This CDR3 comprises 16 residues. With 10 bases removed from V and 2 bases from J, the gap between germline ends came to 21 bases. In DNA form, the CDR3 reads TGTGCCACTCGACGGCCAGGGGTGTTAGGCAATCAGCCCCAGCATTTT. Its translation: CATRRPGVLGNQPQHF.

The chain carries TRBV5-5 and TRBJ2-2; 7 nucleotides line up with TRBD2. Per the germline V gene, CDR1 is SGHKS and CDR2 is YYEKEE (reference sequence). The CDR3 has 15 residues. J gave up 1 base and V 3 bases, and 3 bases lay outside the gene matches. The CDR3 here is CASSSLAGNTGELFF. CDR3 DNA: TGTGCCAGCAGCTCTTTAGCGGGGAACACCGGGGAGCTGTTTTTT.

The V and J genes are TRBV18 and TRBJ1-2; D gene ambiguous. Between the trimmed V and J ends, which lost 6 bases and 4 bases, there was a span of 12 bases. There are 13 residues in the CDR3. Germline V gene lookup returns CDR1 KGHSH and CDR2 LQKENI. CDR3 DNA sequence: TGTGCCAGCTCGGAGGACGCGGCCTATGGCTACACCTTC. Protein sequence: CASSEDAAYGYTF.

This sequence joins TRBV7-2 and TRBJ2-1; D is unresolved. Between the trimmed V and J ends, which lost 2 bases and 9 bases, there was a span of 14 bases. Looked up from germline, CDR1 is SGHTA and CDR2 is FQGNSA. The CDR3 contains 14 residues. The CDR3 spells CASSLSGRLREQFF. In DNA form, the CDR3 reads TGTGCCAGCAGCTTATCGGGTAGGCTTCGTGAGCAGTTCTTC.

This clone was found a few times. V and J are TRBV21-1 and TRBJ1-3; the tabulated D call, TRBD1, remains unverified against the DNA. TRBV21-1 is labeled a pseudogene. There are 14 residues in the CDR3. DNA for the CDR3: TGTGCCAGCAGCGAACAGGGGGCGGGAAACACCATATATTTT. Residues: CASSEQGAGNTIYF.

J is TRBJ1-2 and V is TRBV18; TRBD1 might be the D (5 bases). V lost 3 bases and J lost 7, with 15 bases in between. The length of the CDR3 is 14 residues. From germline, CDR1 is KGHSH and CDR2 LQKENI. CDR3 sequence (DNA): TGTGCCAGCTCACCCGCGGGACCATTAGTTGGCTACACCTTC. It translates to CASSPAGPLVGYTF.

The chain has TRBV5-4 and TRBJ2-2, with TRBD1 identical over 8 bases. In germline, CDR1 is SGHNT, CDR2 YYREEE (reference sequence). The CDR3 is made up of 15 amino acids. The trim removed 4 bases at V and 2 bases at J, leaving 4 bases unmatched. The CDR3 loop is CASSVDRGNTGELFF. As DNA, the CDR3 is TGTGCCAGCAGCGTCGACAGGGGAAACACCGGGGAGCTGTTTTTT.

The V call is TRBV2, the J call TRBJ1-2; 8 positions agree with TRBD1. The CDR3 is made up of 14 amino acids. Germline V gene sequence: CDR1 SNHLY, CDR2 FYNNEI. The V and J ends lost 7 bases and 2 bases, in that order; junction bases with no gene match: 6. The CDR3 DNA is TGTGCCAGCATGGTGGACAGGGTGAACTATGGCTACACCTTC. Encoded protein: CASMVDRVNYGYTF.

This chain connects TRBV2 to TRBJ1-3; the D is unclear. V was cut by 5 bases and J by 7 bases, with 12 bases left in between. CDR3 length: 13 residues. CDR1 and CDR2 (germline): SNHLY, FYNNEI. This chain's CDR3 is CASSLSQLNTIYF. Here the CDR3 DNA reads TGTGCCAGCAGTTTGTCACAGCTGAACACCATATATTTT.

The chain is built from TRBV11-3 and TRBJ2-3, with 7 positions matching TRBD2. The CDR3 runs to 16 residues. With 5 bases clipped from V and 2 bases from J, the junction kept 10 bases outside the gene matches. Per germline, CDR1 SGHNT and CDR2 YENEEA. CDR3 loop: CASSAPLRGDTDTQYF. DNA for the CDR3: TGTGCCAGCAGCGCACCCCTTCGGGGGGACACAGATACGCAGTATTTT.

The gene calls are TRBV5-1 and TRBJ1-2, with 9 bases matching TRBD1. The V gene end was trimmed by 3 bases and the J gene end by 2 bases; junction bases not matched to a gene: 5. From germline, CDR1 is SGHRS and CDR2 YFSETQ. This CDR3 comprises 15 residues. The CDR3 DNA is TGCGCCAGCAGCTCCCAACAGGGGGCCAACTATGGCTACACCTTC. Translation: CASSSQQGANYGYTF.

J is TRBJ1-4 and V is TRBV28; D perhaps matches TRBD1 (6 bases). The length of the CDR3 is 15 residues. V gave up 7 bases and J gave up 7 bases, with 19 bases separating them. The germline V gene has CDR1 MDHEN and CDR2 SYDVKM. The CDR3 region has the DNA TGTGCCAGCATAGCGACCCAGGTGGGGGCTGAAAAACTGTTTTTT. This gives the protein CASIATQVGAEKLFF.

The chain couples TRBV14 to TRBJ1-6; D is ambiguous. V gave up 1 base and J gave up 6 bases, with 10 bases separating them. Germline CDR1 and CDR2: SGHDN and FVKESK. CDR3 size: 15 residues. The CDR3 DNA follows: TGTGCCAGCAGCCAAGGTGTCACCAGTAATTCACCCCTCCACTTT. Translated: CASSQGVTSNSPLHF.

The chain employs TRBV7-9 and TRBJ1-1, with TRBD1 identical over 11 bases. The CDR3 has 16 amino acids. CDR1 and CDR2 from the germline V gene are SEHNR and FQNEAQ (reference sequence). V shed 4 bases and J 3 bases; nucleotides not matched to a gene: 7. The CDR3 coding sequence is TGTGCCAGCAGCTCTCGGACAGGGGGCCTGCACACTGAAGCTTTCTTT. Protein product: CASSSRTGGLHTEAFF.

A single count supports this clone. This chain uses TRBV28 with TRBJ2-3; TRBD1 aligns across 7 bases. This CDR3 is built from 14 residues. The ends lost 6 bases at V and 2 bases at J; junction bases unmatched: 5. Germline values: CDR1 MDHEN, CDR2 SYDVKM. In DNA, the CDR3 is TGTGCCAGCAGAGACGGGACAGACACAGATACGCAGTATTTT. This codes for CASRDGTDTDTQYF.

The chain is built from TRBV2 and TRBJ1-5; D call uncertain. Trimming pared 7 bases from V and 0 bases from J, leaving 13 bases between. The CDR3 has 15 residues. CDR1 and CDR2 (germline): SNHLY, FYNNEI. CDR3 loop: CASKVEGYSNQPQHF. For the CDR3, the DNA is TGTGCCAGCAAGGTTGAGGGTTATAGCAATCAGCCCCAGCATTTT.

The gene calls are TRBV5-5 and TRBJ2-7; a possible D gene is TRBD1 (5 bases). The CDR3 has 15 residues. V lost 2 bases to trimming and J lost 2 bases, with 14 bases between them. The V gene's germline CDR1 is SGHKS and CDR2 YYEKEE (reference sequence). The CDR3 region is CASSFSRGTAYEQYF. In nucleotides, the CDR3 is TGTGCCAGCAGCTTCTCAAGGGGCACTGCCTACGAGCAGTACTTC.